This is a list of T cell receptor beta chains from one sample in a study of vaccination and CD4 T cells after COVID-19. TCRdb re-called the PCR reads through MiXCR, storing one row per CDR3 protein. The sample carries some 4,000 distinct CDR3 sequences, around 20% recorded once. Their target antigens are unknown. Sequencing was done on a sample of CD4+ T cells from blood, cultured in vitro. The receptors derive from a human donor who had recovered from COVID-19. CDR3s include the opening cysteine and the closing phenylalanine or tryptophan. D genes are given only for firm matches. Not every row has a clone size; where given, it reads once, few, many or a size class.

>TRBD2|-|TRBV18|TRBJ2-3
TGTGCCAGCTCGCTCGGGACTAGCGGGGGATCGCCAGATACGCAGTATTTT
CASSLGTSGGSPDTQYF
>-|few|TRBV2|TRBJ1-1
TGTGCCAGCAGTGGGGGGGTTAACACTGAAGCTTTCTTT
CASSGGVNTEAFF
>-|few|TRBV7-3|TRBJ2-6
TGTGCCAGCAGCCATTCCCCGTTTCGTGGCTCTGGGGCCAACGTCCTGACTTTC
CASSHSPFRGSGANVLTF
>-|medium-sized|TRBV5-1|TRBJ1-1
TGCGCCAGCAGCTTGGGTTCTAGGGGCCCCATTGTAACTGAAGCTTTCTTT
CASSLGSRGPIVTEAFF
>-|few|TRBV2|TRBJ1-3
TGTGCCAGCAGAGGTGTGGGTGGAAACACCATATATTTT
CASRGVGGNTIYF
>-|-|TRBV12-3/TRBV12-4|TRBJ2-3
TGTGCCAGCAGCCACCACACAGATACGCAGTATTTT
CASSHHTDTQYF
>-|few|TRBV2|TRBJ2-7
TGTGCCAGCAGTGAAGCGGGCCTGGGACTCCCCGGCGGACAGTACTTC
CASSEAGLGLPGGQYF
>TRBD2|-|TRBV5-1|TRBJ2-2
TGCGCCAGCAGCCCCCCCTTAGCGGGGGGGCCCGGGGAGCTGTTTTTT
CASSPPLAGGPGELFF
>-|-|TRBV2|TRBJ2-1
TGTGCCAGCAGCCTAGACAAGAGCTCCTACAATGAGCAGTTCTTC
CASSLDKSSYNEQFF
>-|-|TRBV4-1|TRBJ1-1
TGCGCCAGCAGCCAATCCCAGTACTTGGGGGCTGAAGCTTTCTTT
CASSQSQYLGAEAFF
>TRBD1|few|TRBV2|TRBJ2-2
TGTGCCAGCAGTATACAGGGGGCTAAGAACACCGGGGAGCTGTTTTTT
CASSIQGAKNTGELFF
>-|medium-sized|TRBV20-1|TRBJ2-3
TGCAGTGCTAGAGCGAGTTCGGCTCCGGATACGCAGTATTTT
CSARASSAPDTQYF
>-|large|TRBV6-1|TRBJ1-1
TGTGCCAGCAGTAGATTTCGGGACACTGAAGCTTTCTTT
CASSRFRDTEAFF
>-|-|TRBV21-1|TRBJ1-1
TGTGCCAGCAGCAAGGAACGAGAGGGATCATATACTGAAGCTTTCTTT
CASSKEREGSYTEAFF
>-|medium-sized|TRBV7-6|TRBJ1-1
TGTGCCAGCAGCTTAGCTGGGACGGGGTCCGCTGAAGCTTTCTTT
CASSLAGTGSAEAFF
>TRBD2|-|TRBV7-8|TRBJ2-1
TGTGCCAGCAGATCCACTAGCGGAGCCTACAATGAGCAGTTCTTC
CASRSTSGAYNEQFF
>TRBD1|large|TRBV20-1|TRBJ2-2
TGCAGTGCCAGGGGACAGGGGGCACTCACCGGGGAGCTGTTTTTT
CSARGQGALTGELFF
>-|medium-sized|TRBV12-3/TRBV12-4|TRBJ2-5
TGTGCCAGCAGGAACACCCAGTACTTC
CASRNTQYF
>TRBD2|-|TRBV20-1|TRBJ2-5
TGCAGTGCTAGAGATTTCGGGGGGGTGTGGGAGACCCAGTACTTC
CSARDFGGVWETQYF
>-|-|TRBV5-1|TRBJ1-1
TGCGCCAGCAGCCCCAGGGGTTTCAACACTGAAGCTTTCTTT
CASSPRGFNTEAFF
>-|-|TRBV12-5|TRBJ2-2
TGTGCTAGTGCCCCGGGGAGCGGGGAGCTGTTTTTT
CASAPGSGELFF
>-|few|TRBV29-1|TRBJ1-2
TGCAGCGCCACTAGGGAGGGGACGAGGGGCTACACCTTC
CSATREGTRGYTF
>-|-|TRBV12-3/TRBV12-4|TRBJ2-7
TGTGCCAGCAGTAATTATAATGTGTACGAGCAGTACTTC
CASSNYNVYEQYF
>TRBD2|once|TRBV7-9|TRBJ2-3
TGTGCCAGCAGCTTTCTGTTAGCGGGGGGTACAGATACGCAGTATTTT
CASSFLLAGGTDTQYF
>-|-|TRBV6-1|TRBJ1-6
TGTGCCAGTGGGGAACCCCTCCACTTT
CASGEPLHF